These 14 T cell receptor beta chains were all obtained from the same sample, sequenced in a study of T-cell reconstitution after alpha-beta-depleted transplantation in children. Unique molecular identifiers were used in preparing the TCRbeta library. TCRdb fed the PCR reads into MiXCR, producing one record per CDR3 protein. The sample lists about 510,000 distinct CDR3 sequences, approximately 10% occurring once. Sequencing was performed on PBMCs, mostly from graft donor cells, taken 180 days after TCRalphabeta/CD19-depleted stem cell transplant. These receptors all stem from a female patient aged 2 to 10 who had a stem cell transplant for aplastic anemia, so the T cells may come from the graft donor.

This clonotype was detected a few times. CDR3 sequence reads: CASSPGTSDDEQFF. The CDR3 bases are TGTGCCAGCTCACCCGGGACTAGCGACGATGAGCAGTTCTTC. The chain links TRBV18 to TRBJ2-1; 10 nucleotides agree with TRBD2. CDR3 size: 14 residues. Germline V gives CDR1 KGHSH, CDR2 LQKENI. The V and J ends lost 3 bases and 8 bases, in that order; junction bases with no gene match: 4.

This chain uses TRBV27 with TRBJ1-5; 7 bases are a match to TRBD1. The CDR3 has 14 residues. The germline V gene has CDR1 MNHEY and CDR2 SMNVEV (reference sequence). The V segment lost 3 bases and the J segment 6 bases; nucleotides outside the gene matches: 5. The CDR3 loop reads CASSFVRGLQPQHF. For the CDR3, the DNA is TGTGCCAGCAGTTTTGTTAGGGGGCTTCAGCCCCAGCATTTT.

This clonotype appeared a single time. The V gene is TRBV5-6, the J gene TRBJ2-7, with 8 bases matching TRBD2. The germline V gene has CDR1 SGHDT and CDR2 YYEEEE. The CDR3 spans 16 residues. V shed 0 bases and J 3 bases; nucleotides not matched to a gene: 8. The CDR3 DNA follows: TGTGCCAGCAGCTTGGTCTGGCGGGGGGTCAACTACGAGCAGTACGTC. This sequence encodes CASSLVWRGVNYEQYV.

The rearrangement links TRBV30 to TRBJ2-2; D perhaps matches TRBD1 (6 bases). Deletions cut 0 bases from V and 5 bases from J, with 13 bases between. This CDR3 is 15 amino acids long. Germline V gene sequence: CDR1 GTSNPN, CDR2 SVGIG (reference sequence). CDR3 sequence (DNA): TGTGCCTGGAGTGTACCGGTACAGGGAACCGGGGAGCTGTTTTTT. Translating gives CAWSVPVQGTGELFF.

The chain couples TRBV7-2 to TRBJ1-4, with D possibly being TRBD1 (6 bases). The V gene lost 6 bases and the J gene lost 7 bases, with 12 bases spanning the gap. The CDR3 extends over 13 amino acids. Germline-derived CDR1 and CDR2 are SGHTA and FQGNSA. This CDR3 reads CASSPQGFEKLFF. The CDR3 region has the DNA TGTGCCAGCAGTCCGCAGGGGTTTGAAAAACTGTTTTTT.

This sequence joins TRBV20-1 and TRBJ1-5; D unclear. Trimming left V 3 bases short and J 6 bases short, with 3 bases between. Germline V gene data show CDR1 as DFQATT and CDR2 as SNEGSKA (reference sequence). The CDR3 totals 10 residues. CDR3 sequence: CSARSQPQHF. DNA for the CDR3: TGCAGTGCTAGGAGTCAGCCCCAGCATTTT.

This clonotype was recorded a few times. The chain employs TRBV29-1 and TRBJ2-7; no clear D. CDR1 is SQVTM and CDR2 is ANQGSEA in the germline V gene. V was shortened by 4 bases and J by 2 bases, with 9 bases between the two germline ends. The CDR3 contains 12 residues. The chain's CDR3 is CSVGLGTYEQYF. The DNA for the CDR3 is TGCAGCGTTGGTCTGGGAACCTACGAGCAGTACTTC.

In this sample, this clonotype turned up a few times. The chain has TRBV28 and TRBJ1-6; 8 bases are a match to TRBD1. The CDR3 runs 18 residues. With V trimmed by 3 bases and J by 4 bases, 11 bases remained unmatched. Germline lookup yields CDR1 MDHEN and CDR2 SYDVKM. Here the CDR3 DNA reads TGTGCCAGCAGTTTTCGCCAGGGGGCGCGCCCTTATAATTCACCCCTCCACTTT. Translated, it gives CASSFRQGARPYNSPLHF. Variable domain in full (rest from reference TRBV28 and TRBJ1-6): DVKVTQSSRYLVKRTGEKVFLECVQDMDHENMFWYRQDPGLGLRLIYFSYDVKMKEKGDIPEGYSVSREKKERFSLILESASTNQTSMYLCASSFRQGARPYNSPLHFGNGTRLTVT.

This clonotype showed up just a few times. This rearrangement joins TRBV12-3 or TRBV12-4 to TRBJ2-2, with 7 bases that match TRBD1. The CDR3 is 15 residues long. V gave up 5 bases and J gave up 4 bases; unmatched junction bases: 7. The CDR3 reads CASSEGGAGTGELFF. DNA for the CDR3: TGTGCCAGCAGTGAAGGGGGCGCGGGCACCGGGGAGCTGTTTTTT.

The CDR3 DNA reads TGTGCCAGCAGCTTAGGGACACCAAGAACAGATACGCAGTATTTT. Amino acids: CASSLGTPRTDTQYF. The rearrangement uses TRBV7-6 and TRBJ2-3, with D tentatively TRBD1 (5 bases). Trimming shortened V by 1 base and J by 3 bases, and 11 bases separated the two germline ends. The CDR3 length is 15 residues. CDR1 and CDR2 (germline): SGHVS, FNYEAQ.

This clonotype has more than one count but fewer than ten. V and J are TRBV15 and TRBJ2-7; perhaps TRBD1 as D (5 bases). Trimming removed 3 bases from V and 6 bases from J, with 12 bases in between. The CDR3 contains 13 residues. Germline CDR1 and CDR2: LNHNV and YYDKDF (reference sequence). The CDR3 sequence is CATSRCQGAEQYV. In DNA, the CDR3 is TGTGCCACCAGCAGGTGTCAAGGGGCCGAGCAGTACGTC.

The chain combines TRBV7-2 with TRBJ2-5; D assignment may be TRBD1 or TRBD2 (5 bases each). CDR1 is SGHTA and CDR2 is FQGNSA in the germline V gene. This CDR3 spans 14 amino acids. V was trimmed by 1 base and J by 1 base, leaving 7 bases between them. The CDR3 region has the DNA TGTGCCAGCAGCTTAGAGGGACCCCAAGAGACCCAGTACTTC. This codes for CASSLEGPQETQYF.

This clonotype was detected many times. CDR3 amino acids: CASSLRIQTDEQYF. Here the CDR3 DNA reads TGTGCCAGCAGCTTGAGGATACAGACTGACGAGCAGTACTTC. This rearrangement joins TRBV7-2 to TRBJ2-7; D gene uncertain. This CDR3 is built from 14 residues. CDR1 SGHTA and CDR2 FQGNSA come from the germline V gene. The germline V and J ends were trimmed by 3 bases and 5 bases, with 14 bases remaining between them.

Only a few counts were recorded for this clonotype. The chain joins TRBV10-3 to TRBJ2-6; 10 positions agree with TRBD1. This CDR3 comprises 18 residues. CDR1 is ENHRY and CDR2 is SYGVKD in the germline V gene. The V segment lost 5 bases and the J segment 4 bases; nucleotides outside the gene matches: 11. The DNA for the CDR3 is TGTGCCATCAGTCTGGGACAGGGGATTCCTCCCGGGGCCAACGTCCTGACTTTC. Protein sequence: CAISLGQGIPPGANVLTF.